These 6 T cell receptor beta chains came from one sample sequenced in a study of post-analysis software for immune sequencing data. Findings of the study overall: Controls had lower frequencies than patients of roughly five TRBV segments, which included TRBV5-6, TRBV5-1 and TRBV20-1.

No cognate antigen is known for these TCRs. Unique molecular identifiers had been added to the TCR beta cDNA libraries. A single record per CDR3 protein comes from TCRdb applying MiXCR to the PCR reads. Here the sample spans hundreds of thousands of distinct CDR3 sequences, 59% being singletons. Sample: blood. The origin of the receptors is a girl aged 2 to 9 with multiple sclerosis.

The genes are TRBV5-5 and TRBJ2-5; TRBD1 agrees at 8 bases. Trimming took 1 base from V and 11 from J; bases not matched to a gene: 13. Germline CDR1 and CDR2: SGHKS and YYEKEE (reference sequence). This CDR3 is built from 15 residues. CDR3 region: CASSLTGTGGLEQYF. The CDR3 DNA reads as TGTGCCAGCAGCTTGACGGGGACAGGTGGATTGGAGCAGTACTTC. Full variable domain (rest looked up from reference TRBV5-5 and TRBJ2-5): DAGVTQSPTHLIKTRGQQVTLRCSPISGHKSVSWYQQVLGQGPQFIFQYYEKEERGRGNFPDRFSARQFPNYSSELNVNALLLGDSALYLCASSLTGTGGLEQYFGPGTRLLVL.

The V call is TRBV7-2, the J call TRBJ1-5; D might be TRBD1 (6 bases). V was trimmed by 7 bases and J by 0 bases, leaving 10 bases between them. The CDR3 runs 14 residues. From germline, CDR1 is SGHTA and CDR2 FQGNSA. CDR3 nucleotides: TGTGCCAGCACCGTGGACAGTAGCAATCAGCCCCAGCATTTT. Protein product: CASTVDSSNQPQHF.

On this clonotype: The junction does not match germline at one end; this may be a read error. The chain carries TRBV7-2 and TRBJ2-3, with 9 nucleotides matching TRBD2. The germline gives CDR1 SGHTA, CDR2 FQGNSA. CDR3 length: 15 residues. Here the CDR3 DNA reads TGTGCCAACAGCCCGACTAGCGGCCGAGCGGATACGCAGTATTTT. It translates to CANSPTSGRADTQYF.

This clonotype was observed a single time. The CDR3: CSVGGMNTGELFF. In DNA, the CDR3 is TGCAGCGTGGGCGGGATGAACACCGGGGAGCTGTTTTTT. The J gene is TRBJ2-2, the V gene TRBV29-1, with D possibly matching TRBD2 (6 bases). The germline V gene encodes CDR1 SQVTM and CDR2 ANQGSEA. V shed 6 bases and J shed 1 base, with 9 bases lying between them. The CDR3 totals 13 residues.

This rearrangement joins TRBV7-2 to TRBJ2-1; 7 bases match TRBD2. J was trimmed by 8 bases and V by 3 bases; bases with no gene match: 4. The length of the CDR3 is 13 residues. CDR1 and CDR2 from the germline V gene are SGHTA and FQGNSA. The CDR3 here is CASSFDAGDEQFF. The DNA for the CDR3 is TGTGCCAGCAGCTTCGATGCGGGGGATGAGCAGTTCTTC.

This clonotype was picked up a small number of times. The J gene is TRBJ1-3, the V gene TRBV30, with 9 bases matching TRBD1. The V gene's germline CDR1 is GTSNPN and CDR2 SVGIG (reference sequence). The ends lost 4 bases at V and 3 bases at J; junction bases unmatched: 7. This CDR3 is 15 amino acids long. The CDR3 spells CAWTLGQGYGNTIYF. The CDR3 nucleotides are TGTGCCTGGACCCTTGGACAGGGGTATGGAAACACCATATATTTT.